The 6 T cell receptor beta chains in this list originate from one sample, sequenced in a study of cytomegalovirus exposure and HLA in healthy donors. The study ran its PCR with 60 Vbeta and 13 Jbeta primers. Assay used: immunoSEQ multiplex PCR; TCRdb lists only in-frame clones, some missing. The profile shows over 100,000 clones, 76% of them singletons. The specimen sequenced was PBMCs. These receptors were obtained from a woman between 18 and 29 years old in good health and CMV-seropositive.

The chain joins TRBV10-2 to TRBJ2-5, with 12 bases aligning to TRBD2. V was pared by 8 bases and J by 1 base, with 5 bases of the junction left unmatched. There are 15 residues in the CDR3. Germline CDR1 WSHSY, CDR2 SAAADI. The CDR3 DNA reads TGCGCCAGCTCCGGGACTAGCGGGCGCCAAGAGACCCAGTACTTC. Translation gives CASSGTSGRQETQYF.

The CDR3 is CATNSNYEQYF. In nucleotides, the CDR3 is TGCGCCACAAACTCAAATTACGAGCAGTACTTC. The chain recombines TRBV10-2 with TRBJ2-7; no clear D. V lost 10 bases and J lost 4, with 11 bases in between. CDR3 size: 11 residues. CDR1 WSHSY and CDR2 SAAADI come from the germline V gene.

V is TRBV7-8 and J is TRBJ2-7; 9 bases line up with TRBD2. The V and J ends lost 3 bases and 0 bases, in that order; junction bases with no gene match: 6. This CDR3 is built from 16 residues. CDR1 SGHVS and CDR2 FQNEAQ come from the germline V gene. The CDR3 region is CASSFLGSGSSYEQYF. In DNA, the CDR3 is TGTGCCAGCAGCTTTCTAGGTAGCGGGAGCTCCTACGAGCAGTACTTC.

The V and J genes are TRBV21-1 and TRBJ2-5; the table's D call of TRBD1 was not tested on the DNA. TRBV21-1 is termed a pseudogene. CDR3 size: 16 residues. The CDR3 protein is CASSKYDNSCQETQYF. CDR3 nucleotides: TGTGCCAGCAGCAAATACGACAATTCTTGCCAAGAGACCCAGTACTTC.

V usage is TRBV5-1 and J usage is TRBJ2-7, with D possibly being TRBD2 (5 bases). The CDR3 consists of 13 residues. V lost 7 bases to trimming and J lost 2 bases, with 13 bases between them. In germline, CDR1 is SGHRS, CDR2 YFSETQ. CDR3 in amino acids: CASGPGTTYEQYF. CDR3 nucleotides: TGCGCCAGCGGCCCGGGAACGACCTACGAGCAGTACTTC.

The chain employs TRBV19 and TRBJ2-7; a possible D gene is TRBD2 (6 bases). Germline V gene lookup returns CDR1 LNHDA and CDR2 SQIVND (reference sequence). The ends were cut back, 3 bases at V and 3 bases at J, with 15 bases in the middle. CDR3 length equals 15 residues. In DNA form, the CDR3 reads TGTGCCAGTAGTATCGACGGGAGCGCAGGCTACGAGCAGTACTTC. Its protein is CASSIDGSAGYEQYF.